This TCR beta chain was sequenced in a study of cytomegalovirus exposure and HLA in healthy donors. This CDR3 region has 12 residues. CDR1 and CDR2 (germline): SGHTA, FQGTGA. V was cut by 6 bases and J by 2 bases, with 4 bases left in between. Overall study findings and caveats: Sequencing had likely introduced a cluster of highly shared sequence variants as an artifact. TCR beta chains numbering more than 150 were designated cytomegalovirus-associated.

Notes on this clone: Antigen unknown.

Amplification used 60 Vbeta primers and 13 Jbeta primers. The data were produced by immunoSEQ multiplex PCR, yet TCRdb's version contains in-frame clones alone and is incomplete. Altogether more than 110,000 clones are present, 73% being singletons, with the ten largest covering over 1%. The sample consisted of PBMCs. The clonotype comes from a woman aged 40 to 49 in good health and CMV-seronegative. The V gene is TRBV7-3, the J gene TRBJ2-2; D is unclear. DNA of the CDR3: TGTGCCAGCAGTCTAAACACCGGGGAGCTGTTTTTT. Encoded protein: CASSLNTGELFF.